Listed below are T cell receptor beta chains from one sample, sequenced in a study of blood T cell repertoires in COVID-19. Generated by immunoSEQ multiplex PCR, the TCRdb table keeps only in-frame clones and is missing some. The data contain 100,000 or so clones, 80% to 95% of them singletons. The sequenced sample was peripheral blood. Receptors were obtained from a woman in her fifties or sixties in a cohort sampled during active COVID-19. Both conserved end residues are part of each CDR3. D genes are given only for firm matches. Size is stated for part of the rows, as once, few or many counts, or as a class when the clone is expanded.

v_call,j_call,clone_size,d_call,cdr3_aa,cdr3_nt
TRBV7-9,TRBJ1-1,few,NA,CASSLSGLNTEAFF,TGTGCCAGCAGCTTATCAGGGTTGAACACTGAAGCTTTCTTT
TRBV2,TRBJ2-2,NA,TRBD2,CASSVGGTGELFF,TGTGCCAGCAGTGTGGGGGGGACCGGGGAGCTGTTTTTT
TRBV7-6,TRBJ1-3,NA,TRBD1,CASSLSPGQLSGNTIYF,TGTGCCAGCAGCTTGAGCCCGGGACAGCTCTCTGGAAACACCATATATTTT
TRBV3-1/TRBV3-2,TRBJ1-1,NA,TRBD1,CASSLRTGGFTEAFF,TGTGCCAGCAGCCTTCGGACAGGGGGCTTCACTGAAGCTTTCTTT
TRBV7-2,TRBJ2-7,NA,TRBD1,CASSAAGTGIHEQYF,TGTGCCAGCAGCGCCGCCGGGACAGGGATCCACGAGCAGTACTTC
TRBV9,TRBJ1-1,NA,NA,CASSRDGGSGNTEAFF,TGTGCCAGCAGCAGAGACGGAGGCTCCGGGAACACTGAAGCTTTCTTT
TRBV4-1,TRBJ1-5,NA,TRBD1,CASSQSRTGFQPQHF,TGCGCCAGCAGCCAGTCCCGGACAGGGTTTCAGCCCCAGCATTTT
TRBV7-2,TRBJ2-3,NA,TRBD2,CASSLGLAGVRTQYF,TGTGCCAGCAGCCTCGGACTAGCGGGGGTACGGACGCAGTATTTT
TRBV29-1,TRBJ2-7,NA,NA,CSVGPGQGIVTRSYEQYF,TGCAGCGTTGGCCCCGGGCAGGGGATTGTTACGAGGTCCTACGAGCAGTACTTC
TRBV7-9,TRBJ2-1,NA,TRBD2,CASSVAGGGNEQFF,TGTGCCAGCAGCGTAGCGGGAGGTGGGAATGAGCAGTTCTTC
TRBV12-3/TRBV12-4,TRBJ2-1,NA,TRBD2,CASSILGGGEQFF,TGTGCCAGCAGTATCTTAGGCGGGGGTGAGCAGTTCTTC
TRBV15,TRBJ2-3,NA,TRBD2,CATSRAGGLFTDTQYF,TGTGCCACCAGCAGAGCGGGGGGGCTCTTTACAGATACGCAGTATTTT
TRBV18,TRBJ2-1,NA,NA,CASSPLTSSEQFF,TGTGCCAGCTCACCACTTACATCCTCTGAGCAGTTCTTC
TRBV29-1,TRBJ1-1,NA,NA,CSVSQNTEAFF,TGCAGCGTGAGCCAAAACACTGAAGCTTTCTTT
TRBV6-5,TRBJ1-5,NA,NA,CASAGFWGNQPQHF,TGTGCCAGCGCGGGGTTTTGGGGCAATCAGCCCCAGCATTTT
TRBV18,TRBJ2-7,NA,NA,CASSPGPPGSYEQYF,TGTGCCAGCTCACCAGGGCCTCCCGGCTCCTACGAGCAGTACTTC
TRBV18,TRBJ2-1,NA,NA,CASSREQGSANEQFF,TGTGCCAGCTCTAGAGAACAGGGTTCGGCCAATGAGCAGTTCTTC
TRBV7-3,TRBJ2-1,NA,NA,CASSTHPSNEQFF,TGTGCCAGCAGCACTCATCCCTCAAATGAGCAGTTCTTC
TRBV7-3,TRBJ2-1,NA,TRBD2,CASSSASGSYNEQFF,TGTGCCAGCAGCTCGGCTAGCGGATCCTACAATGAGCAGTTCTTC
TRBV27,TRBJ1-6,NA,NA,CASSLEGGRLVISPLHF,TGTGCCAGCAGTTTAGAGGGAGGGAGGCTCGTTATTTCACCCCTCCACTTT
TRBV6-6,TRBJ2-2,NA,NA,CASSYFGGGELFF,TGTGCCAGCAGTTACTTCGGAGGCGGGGAGCTGTTTTTT
TRBV5-4,TRBJ2-5,NA,NA,CASSLDSSGVQETQYF,TGTGCCAGCAGCTTGGATTCCTCGGGTGTTCAAGAGACCCAGTACTTC
TRBV6-2/TRBV6-3,TRBJ1-1,NA,TRBD1,CASSFQGDTEAFF,TGTGCCAGCAGCTTCCAGGGGGACACTGAAGCTTTCTTT
TRBV19,TRBJ2-1,NA,TRBD2,CASSIDSGIILFF,TGTGCCAGTAGTATAGATAGCGGGATAATTCTGTTCTTC
TRBV7-9,TRBJ1-4,few,NA,CASSLGEGEKLFF,TGTGCCAGCAGCTTAGGGGAGGGAGAAAAACTGTTTTTT
TRBV30,TRBJ1-6,NA,TRBD1,CASAGGAEISSPLHF,TGTGCCAGCGCAGGGGGCGCGGAAATCAGCTCACCCCTCCACTTT
TRBV3-1/TRBV3-2,TRBJ2-7,NA,TRBD1,CASSPRLDRGNEQYF,TGTGCCAGCAGCCCTAGATTGGACAGGGGCAACGAGCAGTACTTC
TRBV7-7,TRBJ2-1,NA,NA,CASSLSPSSNNEQFF,TGTGCTAGCAGCCTCTCCCCCTCTAGTAACAATGAGCAGTTCTTC
TRBV9,TRBJ1-6,NA,NA,CASSPRHIGYNSPLHF,TGTGCCAGCAGCCCCAGACATATTGGGTATAATTCACCCCTCCACTTT
TRBV2,TRBJ1-2,NA,NA,CASNFLADYGYTF,TGTGCCAGCAATTTCCTGGCCGACTATGGCTACACCTTC
TRBV5-1,TRBJ1-6,NA,NA,CASSFQGNNSPLHF,TGCGCCAGCAGCTTCCAGGGGAATAATTCACCCCTCCACTTT
TRBV5-6,TRBJ2-1,NA,NA,CASHRQGRGVMEQFF,TGTGCCAGCCACCGCCAGGGTCGCGGTGTTATGGAGCAGTTCTTC
TRBV27,TRBJ2-3,NA,NA,CASSSTTDTQYF,TGTGCCAGCAGTTCAACTACAGATACGCAGTATTTT
TRBV7-8,TRBJ2-7,NA,NA,CASSAQRVPFPYEQYF,TGTGCCAGCAGCGCGCAACGGGTTCCCTTCCCCTACGAGCAGTACTTC
TRBV3-1/TRBV3-2,TRBJ1-2,NA,NA,CASSQDSGVYGYTF,TGTGCCAGCAGCCAGGACAGCGGTGTCTATGGCTACACCTTC
TRBV6-5,TRBJ2-5,NA,NA,CASIGQGSLRETQYF,TGTGCCAGCATCGGGCAGGGAAGCTTACGAGAGACCCAGTACTTC
TRBV6-6,TRBJ2-3,NA,TRBD2,CASRETSGARYTQYF,TGTGCCAGCAGGGAAACTAGCGGGGCAAGGTATACGCAGTATTTT
TRBV28,TRBJ2-5,few,NA,CASSLFRAGPETQYF,TGTGCCAGCAGTTTATTTCGGGCAGGGCCAGAGACCCAGTACTTC
TRBV7-3,TRBJ1-1,NA,NA,CASSLMVVRGNTEAFF,TGTGCCAGCAGCTTAATGGTGGTCAGGGGGAACACTGAAGCTTTCTTT
TRBV19,TRBJ1-2,NA,TRBD1,CASLTQGDGYGYTF,TGTGCCAGTCTTACGCAGGGGGATGGCTATGGCTACACCTTC
TRBV27,TRBJ2-5,NA,NA,CASSLGRNLETQYF,TGTGCCAGCAGTTTAGGCCGCAACCTAGAGACCCAGTACTTC
TRBV3-1/TRBV3-2,TRBJ2-2,NA,NA,CASSLQGARHTGELFF,TGTGCCAGCAGCTTACAGGGAGCGCGTCACACCGGGGAGCTGTTTTTT
TRBV5-1,TRBJ2-1,NA,TRBD2,CASSPGTSGPNEQFF,TGCGCCAGCAGCCCCGGGACTAGCGGACCTAATGAGCAGTTCTTC
TRBV5-1,TRBJ2-3,once,TRBD1,CASSLEGRGDTQYF,TGCGCCAGCAGCTTGGAGGGCAGGGGGGATACGCAGTATTTT
TRBV30,TRBJ2-1,NA,NA,CAWSLLSYNEQFF,TGTGCCTGGAGCCTATTATCCTACAATGAGCAGTTCTTC
TRBV5-1,TRBJ2-7,NA,TRBD1,CASSFRDRDDEQYF,TGCGCCAGCAGCTTCAGGGACAGGGACGACGAGCAGTACTTC
TRBV7-6,TRBJ1-2,NA,NA,CASSLVPQGYGYTF,TGTGCCAGCAGCTTAGTCCCACAGGGTTATGGCTACACCTTC
TRBV6-4,TRBJ2-7,NA,NA,CASSVSTPTERYEQYF,TGTGCCAGCAGTGTTTCCACCCCGACAGAACGGTACGAGCAGTACTTC
TRBV18,TRBJ2-7,NA,NA,CASSPAEFSWGTYEQYF,TGTGCCAGCTCACCAGCGGAGTTTAGCTGGGGCACCTACGAGCAGTACTTC
TRBV6-5,TRBJ1-6,NA,NA,CASSSEGTYNSPLHF,TGTGCCAGCAGTTCGGAGGGAACCTATAATTCACCCCTCCACTTT
TRBV25-1,TRBJ1-4,NA,NA,CASRETALNEKLFF,TGTGCCAGCAGGGAGACAGCATTAAATGAAAAACTGTTTTTT
TRBV12-3/TRBV12-4,TRBJ2-7,NA,NA,CASSLEGVYEQYF,TGTGCCAGCAGTTTAGAGGGGGTCTACGAGCAGTACTTC
TRBV6-5,TRBJ1-4,NA,NA,CASSPTRRGEKLFF,TGTGCCAGCAGTCCGACCAGGCGGGGGGAAAAACTGTTTTTT
TRBV5-1,TRBJ1-2,NA,NA,CASSLTLTDGYTF,TGCGCCAGCAGCCTGACATTAACGGATGGCTACACCTTC
TRBV7-9,TRBJ2-7,few,TRBD2,CASSSGTSGVEQYF,TGTGCCAGCAGCTCCGGGACTAGCGGGGTCGAGCAGTACTTC